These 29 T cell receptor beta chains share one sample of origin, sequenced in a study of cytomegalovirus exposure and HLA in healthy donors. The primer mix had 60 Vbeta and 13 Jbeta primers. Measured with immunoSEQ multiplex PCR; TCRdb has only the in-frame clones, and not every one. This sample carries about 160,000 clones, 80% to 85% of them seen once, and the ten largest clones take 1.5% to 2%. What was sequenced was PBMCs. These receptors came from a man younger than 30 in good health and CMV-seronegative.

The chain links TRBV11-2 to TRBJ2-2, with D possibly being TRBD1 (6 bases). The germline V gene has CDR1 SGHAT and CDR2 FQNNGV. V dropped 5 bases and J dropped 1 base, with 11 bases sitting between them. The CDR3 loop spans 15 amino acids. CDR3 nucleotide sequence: TGTGCCAGCAGCAGGTGGGGGCGGAACACCGGGGAGCTGTTTTTT. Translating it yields CASSRWGRNTGELFF.

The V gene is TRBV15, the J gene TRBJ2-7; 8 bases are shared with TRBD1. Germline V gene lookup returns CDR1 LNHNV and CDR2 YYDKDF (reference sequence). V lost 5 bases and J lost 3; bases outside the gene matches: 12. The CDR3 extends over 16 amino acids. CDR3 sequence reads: CATSRWQQGVDYEQYF. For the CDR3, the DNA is TGTGCCACCAGCCGTTGGCAACAGGGGGTAGACTACGAGCAGTACTTC.

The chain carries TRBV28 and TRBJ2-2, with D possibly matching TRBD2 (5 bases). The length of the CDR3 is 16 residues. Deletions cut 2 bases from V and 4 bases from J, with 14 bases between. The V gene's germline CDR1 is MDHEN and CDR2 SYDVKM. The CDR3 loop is CASSLIRPRVTGELFF. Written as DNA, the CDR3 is TGTGCCAGCAGTTTAATTAGGCCGAGGGTCACCGGGGAGCTGTTTTTT.

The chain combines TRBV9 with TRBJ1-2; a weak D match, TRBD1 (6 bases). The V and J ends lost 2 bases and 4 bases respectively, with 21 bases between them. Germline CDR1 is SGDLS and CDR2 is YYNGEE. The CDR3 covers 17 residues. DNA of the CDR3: TGTGCCAGCAGCGTTCGGTTGGGGGCAGGGACAAGCTATGGCTACACCTTC. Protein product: CASSVRLGAGTSYGYTF.

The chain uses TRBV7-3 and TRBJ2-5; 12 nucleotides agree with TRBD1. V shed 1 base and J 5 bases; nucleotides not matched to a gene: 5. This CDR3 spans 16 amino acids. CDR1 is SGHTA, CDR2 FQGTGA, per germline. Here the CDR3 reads CASSLMGQGAGETQYF. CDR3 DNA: TGTGCCAGCAGCTTAATGGGACAGGGGGCGGGCGAGACCCAGTACTTC.

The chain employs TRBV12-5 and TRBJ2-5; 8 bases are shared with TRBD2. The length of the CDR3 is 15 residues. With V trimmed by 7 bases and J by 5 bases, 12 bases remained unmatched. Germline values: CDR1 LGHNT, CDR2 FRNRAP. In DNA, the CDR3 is TGTGCTAGTGCCCTCACCCGGGGGGGTGGCGAGACCCAGTACTTC. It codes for CASALTRGGGETQYF.

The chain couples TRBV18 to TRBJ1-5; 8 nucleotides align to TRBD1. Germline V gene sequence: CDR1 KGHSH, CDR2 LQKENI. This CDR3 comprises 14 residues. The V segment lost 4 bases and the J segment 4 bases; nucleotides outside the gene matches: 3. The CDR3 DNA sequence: TGTGCCAGCTCACGCGACAGGGGAAATCAGCCCCAGCATTTT. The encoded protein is CASSRDRGNQPQHF.

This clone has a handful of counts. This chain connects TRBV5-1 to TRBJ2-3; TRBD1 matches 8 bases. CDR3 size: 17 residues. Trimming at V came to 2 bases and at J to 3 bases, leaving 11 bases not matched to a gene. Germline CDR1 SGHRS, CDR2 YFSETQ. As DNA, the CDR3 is TGCGCCAGCAGCTTCATCTCCTCAGGGGGCGCGACAGATACGCAGTATTTT. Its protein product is CASSFISSGGATDTQYF.

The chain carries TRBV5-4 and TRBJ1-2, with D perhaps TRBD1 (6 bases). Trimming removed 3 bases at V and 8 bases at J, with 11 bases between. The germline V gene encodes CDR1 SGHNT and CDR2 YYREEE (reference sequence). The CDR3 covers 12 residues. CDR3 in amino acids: CASSSNRDGYTF. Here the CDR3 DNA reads TGTGCCAGCAGCTCAAACAGGGACGGCTACACCTTC.

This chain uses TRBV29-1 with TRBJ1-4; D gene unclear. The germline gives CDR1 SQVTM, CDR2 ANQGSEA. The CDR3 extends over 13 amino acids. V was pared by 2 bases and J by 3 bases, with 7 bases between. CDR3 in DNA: TGCAGCGTTGAAACAGAGCCTAATGAAAAACTGTTTTTT. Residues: CSVETEPNEKLFF.

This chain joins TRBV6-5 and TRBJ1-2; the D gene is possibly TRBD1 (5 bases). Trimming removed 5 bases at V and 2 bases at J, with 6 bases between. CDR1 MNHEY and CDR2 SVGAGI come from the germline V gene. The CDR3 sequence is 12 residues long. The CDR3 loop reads CASSTGNYGYTF. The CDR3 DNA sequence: TGTGCCAGCAGTACAGGAAACTATGGCTACACCTTC.

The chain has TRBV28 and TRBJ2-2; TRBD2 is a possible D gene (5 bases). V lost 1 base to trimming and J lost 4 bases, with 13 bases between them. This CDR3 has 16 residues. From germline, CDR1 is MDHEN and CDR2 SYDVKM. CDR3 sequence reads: CASSLYRLRATGELFF. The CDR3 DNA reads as TGTGCCAGCAGTTTATATAGACTAAGAGCCACCGGGGAGCTGTTTTTT.

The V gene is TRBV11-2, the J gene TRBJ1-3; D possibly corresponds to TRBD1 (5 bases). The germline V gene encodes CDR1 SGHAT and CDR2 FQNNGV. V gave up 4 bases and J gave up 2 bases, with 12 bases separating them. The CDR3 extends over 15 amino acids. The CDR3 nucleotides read TGTGCCAGCAGCTCGACAGTCTTCGCTGGAAACACCATATATTTT. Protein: CASSSTVFAGNTIYF.

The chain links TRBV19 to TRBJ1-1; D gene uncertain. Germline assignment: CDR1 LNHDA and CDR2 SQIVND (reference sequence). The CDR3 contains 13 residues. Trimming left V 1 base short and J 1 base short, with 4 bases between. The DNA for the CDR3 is TGTGCCAGTAGTATAGGCAGGAACACTGAAGCTTTCTTT. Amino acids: CASSIGRNTEAFF.

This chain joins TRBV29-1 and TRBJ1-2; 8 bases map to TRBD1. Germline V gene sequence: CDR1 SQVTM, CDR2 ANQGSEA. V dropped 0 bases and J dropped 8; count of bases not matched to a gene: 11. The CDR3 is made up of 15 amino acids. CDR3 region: CSVEDQRTGREGYTF. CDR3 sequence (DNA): TGCAGCGTTGAAGATCAGAGGACAGGGAGAGAGGGCTACACCTTC.

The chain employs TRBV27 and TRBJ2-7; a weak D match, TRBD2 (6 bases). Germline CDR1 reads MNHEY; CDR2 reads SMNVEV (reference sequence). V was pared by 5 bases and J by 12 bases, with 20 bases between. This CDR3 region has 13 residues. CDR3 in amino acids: CASSTSEVAVGYF. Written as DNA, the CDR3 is TGTGCCAGCAGTACCTCCGAAGTAGCGGTGGGGTACTTC.

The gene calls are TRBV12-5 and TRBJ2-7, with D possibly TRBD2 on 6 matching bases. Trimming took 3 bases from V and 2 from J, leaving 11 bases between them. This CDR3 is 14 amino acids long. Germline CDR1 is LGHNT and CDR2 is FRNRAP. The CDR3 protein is CASGFRDSAYEQYF. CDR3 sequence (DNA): TGTGCTAGTGGTTTCCGGGACTCTGCCTACGAGCAGTACTTC.

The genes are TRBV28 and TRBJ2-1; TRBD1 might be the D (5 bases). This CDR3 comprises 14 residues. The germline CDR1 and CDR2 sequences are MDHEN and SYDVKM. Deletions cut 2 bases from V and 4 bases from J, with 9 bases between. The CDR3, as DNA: TGTGCCAGCAGTTTAACAGGACCATACAATGAGCAGTTCTTC. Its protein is CASSLTGPYNEQFF. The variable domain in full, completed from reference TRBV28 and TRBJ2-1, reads DVKVTQSSRYLVKRTGEKVFLECVQDMDHENMFWYRQDPGLGLRLIYFSYDVKMKEKGDIPEGYSVSREKKERFSLILESASTNQTSMYLCASSLTGPYNEQFFGPGTRLTVL.

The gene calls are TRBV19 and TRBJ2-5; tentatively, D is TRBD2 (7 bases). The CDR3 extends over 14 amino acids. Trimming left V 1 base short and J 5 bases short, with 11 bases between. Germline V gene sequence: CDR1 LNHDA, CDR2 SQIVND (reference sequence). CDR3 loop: CASSIGGGWETQYF. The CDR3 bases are TGTGCCAGTAGTATAGGCGGGGGCTGGGAGACCCAGTACTTC.

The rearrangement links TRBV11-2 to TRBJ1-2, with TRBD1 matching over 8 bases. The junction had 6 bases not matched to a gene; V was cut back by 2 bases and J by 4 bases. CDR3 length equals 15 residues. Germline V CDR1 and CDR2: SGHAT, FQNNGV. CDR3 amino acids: CASSLPGGAFYGYTF. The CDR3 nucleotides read TGTGCCAGCAGCTTACCAGGGGGCGCGTTCTATGGCTACACCTTC.

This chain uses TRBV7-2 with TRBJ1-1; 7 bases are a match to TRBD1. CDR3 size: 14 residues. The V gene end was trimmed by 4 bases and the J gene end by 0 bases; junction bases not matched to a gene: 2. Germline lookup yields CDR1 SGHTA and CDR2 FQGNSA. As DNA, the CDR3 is TGTGCCAGCAGCTCGGACAGGATGAACACTGAAGCTTTCTTT. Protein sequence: CASSSDRMNTEAFF.

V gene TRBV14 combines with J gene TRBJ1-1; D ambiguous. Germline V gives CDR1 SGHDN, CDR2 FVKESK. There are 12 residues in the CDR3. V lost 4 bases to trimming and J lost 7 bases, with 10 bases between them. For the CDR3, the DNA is TGTGCCAGCAGCCTATCCCGGGGTGAAGCTTTCTTT. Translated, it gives CASSLSRGEAFF.

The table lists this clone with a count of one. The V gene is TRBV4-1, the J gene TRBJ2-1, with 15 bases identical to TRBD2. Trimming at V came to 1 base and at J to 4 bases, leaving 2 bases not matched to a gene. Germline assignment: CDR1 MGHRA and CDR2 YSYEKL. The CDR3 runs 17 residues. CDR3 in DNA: TGCGCCAGCAGCCAAGGTGGGACTAGCGGGGGGTACAATGAGCAGTTCTTC. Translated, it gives CASSQGGTSGGYNEQFF.

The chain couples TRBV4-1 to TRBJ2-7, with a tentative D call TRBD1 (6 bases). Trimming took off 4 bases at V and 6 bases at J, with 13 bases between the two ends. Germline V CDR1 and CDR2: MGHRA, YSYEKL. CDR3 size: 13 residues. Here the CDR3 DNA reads TGCGCCAGCAGCCCCGAGGTGGACAGCGAGCAGTACTTC. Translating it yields CASSPEVDSEQYF.

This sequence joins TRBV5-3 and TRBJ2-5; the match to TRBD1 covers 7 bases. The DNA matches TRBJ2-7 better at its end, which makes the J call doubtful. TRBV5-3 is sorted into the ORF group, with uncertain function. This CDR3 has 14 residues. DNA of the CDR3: TGTGCCAGAAGCTTGGGTCAGGGGGCCTACGAGCAGTACTTC. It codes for CARSLGQGAYEQYF.

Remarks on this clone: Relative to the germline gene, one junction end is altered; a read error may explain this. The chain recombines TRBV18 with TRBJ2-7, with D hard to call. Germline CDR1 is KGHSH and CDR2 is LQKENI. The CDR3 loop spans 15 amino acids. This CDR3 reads CASSPSGANSQLVPF. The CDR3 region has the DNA TGTGCCAGCTCGCCGTCTGGTGCCAACAGCCAACTTGTTCCTTTC.

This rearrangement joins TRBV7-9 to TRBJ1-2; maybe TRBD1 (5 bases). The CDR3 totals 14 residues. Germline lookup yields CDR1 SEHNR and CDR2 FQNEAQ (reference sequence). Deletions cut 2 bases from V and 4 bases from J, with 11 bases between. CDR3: CASSLPGQGYGYTF. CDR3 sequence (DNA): TGTGCCAGCAGCTTACCCGGGCAGGGCTATGGCTACACCTTC.

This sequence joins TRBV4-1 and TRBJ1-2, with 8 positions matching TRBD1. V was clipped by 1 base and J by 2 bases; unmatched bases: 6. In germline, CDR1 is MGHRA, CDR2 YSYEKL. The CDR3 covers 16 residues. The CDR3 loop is CASSQVTGGTNYGYTF. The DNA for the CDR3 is TGCGCCAGCAGCCAAGTCACAGGGGGTACCAACTATGGCTACACCTTC.

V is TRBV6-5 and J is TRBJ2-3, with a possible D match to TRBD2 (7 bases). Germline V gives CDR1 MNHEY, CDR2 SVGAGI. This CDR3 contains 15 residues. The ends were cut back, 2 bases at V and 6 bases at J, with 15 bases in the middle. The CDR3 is CASSYGGAERDTQYF. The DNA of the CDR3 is TGTGCCAGCAGTTACGGGGGGGCCGAGAGGGATACGCAGTATTTT.